These 29 T cell receptor beta chains were all obtained from the same sample, sequenced in a study of identifying expanded T cells in peripheral blood. Here immunoSEQ multiplex PCR was the method, and the copy in TCRdb shows in-frame clones only, minus some. The repertoire holds approximately 110,000 clones, with approximately 90% as singletons. Sequencing was carried out using blood. Receptors were obtained from a person aged 18-70 years in good health.

The rearrangement uses TRBV15 and TRBJ2-3; D is undetermined. CDR1 and CDR2 from the germline V gene are LNHNV and YYDKDF (reference sequence). The CDR3 loop spans 13 amino acids. The V gene lost 9 bases and the J gene lost 0 bases, with 10 bases spanning the gap. CDR3 amino acids: CATLWFSTDTQYF. CDR3 coding DNA: TGTGCCACTTTGTGGTTCAGCACAGATACGCAGTATTTT.

CDR3 sequence reads: CASSFKGSTGELFF. DNA of the CDR3: TGTGCCAGCAGCTTCAAGGGTTCCACCGGGGAGCTGTTTTTT. The chain joins TRBV7-8 to TRBJ2-2; no reliable D call. CDR1 SGHVS and CDR2 FQNEAQ come from the germline V gene. With 3 bases removed from V and 4 bases from J, the gap between germline ends came to 9 bases. The CDR3 contains 14 residues.

This clone was seen a few times. This chain links TRBV20-1 with TRBJ1-1; D unclear. In germline, CDR1 is DFQATT, CDR2 SNEGSKA (reference sequence). The length of the CDR3 is 11 residues. V gave up 3 bases and J gave up 8 bases, with 10 bases separating them. This chain's CDR3 is CSASRGAEAFF. CDR3 DNA: TGCAGTGCTAGCCGAGGAGCGGAAGCTTTCTTT.

The rearrangement links TRBV27 to TRBJ2-5; D unclear. With 5 bases removed from V and 5 bases from J, the gap between germline ends came to 18 bases. Germline CDR1 is MNHEY and CDR2 is SMNVEV (reference sequence). The CDR3 spans 15 residues. CDR3 in DNA: TGTGCCAGCAGTCCCGGACGGACCCCTAGGGAGACCCAGTACTTC. Translating gives CASSPGRTPRETQYF.

The chain couples TRBV5-4 to TRBJ2-2; possibly TRBD2 for D (6 bases). Trimming pared 4 bases from V and 4 bases from J, leaving 20 bases between. The length of the CDR3 is 17 residues. CDR1 is SGHNT, CDR2 YYREEE, per germline (reference sequence). The CDR3 nucleotides are TGTGCCAGCAGCGGGCCCTTCCGGGGGACTCTCACCGGGGAGCTGTTTTTT. Translated: CASSGPFRGTLTGELFF. Drawing the rest from reference TRBV5-4 and TRBJ2-2, the complete variable domain is ETGVTQSPTHLIKTRGQQVTLRCSSQSGHNTVSWYQQALGQGPQFIFQYYREEENGRGNFPPRFSGLQFPNYSSELNVNALELDDSALYLCASSGPFRGTLTGELFFGEGSRLTVL.

The chain carries TRBV7-2 and TRBJ2-2; 10 nucleotides line up with TRBD2. Germline loops: CDR1 SGHTA, CDR2 FQGNSA. The CDR3 extends over 16 amino acids. Trimming removed 3 bases from V and 4 bases from J; junction bases left unmatched: 5. Here the CDR3 reads CASSLASGGRTGELFF. In DNA, the CDR3 is TGTGCCAGCAGCTTGGCTAGCGGGGGTCGCACCGGGGAGCTGTTTTTT.

The V and J genes are TRBV2 and TRBJ2-2; D not certain. CDR3 length: 13 residues. In germline, CDR1 is SNHLY, CDR2 FYNNEI. V was trimmed by 7 bases and J by 6 bases, leaving 12 bases between them. The CDR3 is CASIPFFPGELFF. In nucleotides, the CDR3 is TGTGCCAGCATTCCTTTTTTCCCCGGGGAGCTGTTTTTT.

The genes are TRBV6-1 and TRBJ2-7, with 8 nucleotides matching TRBD2. The CDR3 is 17 amino acids. CDR1 MNHNS and CDR2 SASEGT come from the germline V gene. The trim removed 2 bases at V and 3 bases at J, leaving 12 bases unmatched. CDR3 coding DNA: TGTGCCAGCAGTGAATGGGTGGAGCGGGGGACCTACTACGAGCAGTACTTC. As protein: CASSEWVERGTYYEQYF.

The chain joins TRBV14 to TRBJ2-7, with D perhaps TRBD1 (6 bases). CDR1 is SGHDN and CDR2 is FVKESK in the germline V gene. The V end was cut by 6 bases, the J end by 2 bases, with 14 bases between. This CDR3 has 14 residues. The CDR3 region has the DNA TGTGCCAGCAGAAAAACAGGGCTTACCTACGAGCAGTACTTC. It translates to CASRKTGLTYEQYF.

V gene TRBV4-3 combines with J gene TRBJ1-1, with D uncertain. Per germline, CDR1 LGHNA and CDR2 YSLEER. The V gene lost 0 bases and the J gene lost 1 base, with 9 bases spanning the gap. CDR3 length equals 15 residues. The CDR3 DNA is TGCGCCAGCAGCCAAGATGCTTGGGGGAACACTGAAGCTTTCTTT. Its protein product is CASSQDAWGNTEAFF.

This sequence joins TRBV6-1 and TRBJ2-4; D is possibly TRBD1 (6 bases). V was pared by 2 bases and J by 9 bases, with 20 bases between. CDR1 and CDR2 (germline): MNHNS, SASEGT. The CDR3 sequence is 16 residues long. CDR3 sequence reads: CASSETTGFPGGIQYF. CDR3 bases: TGTGCCAGCAGTGAAACCACAGGGTTCCCGGGTGGCATTCAGTACTTC.

The rearrangement joins TRBV29-1 to TRBJ1-3, with no clear D. Trimming pared 7 bases from V and 4 bases from J, leaving 8 bases between. The germline CDR1 and CDR2 sequences are SQVTM and ANQGSEA. The CDR3 loop spans 11 amino acids. The CDR3 DNA reads TGCAGCGGGGTATACGGAAACACCATATATTTT. Residues: CSGVYGNTIYF.

The chain couples TRBV25-1 to TRBJ1-1; D ambiguous. Trimming pared 4 bases from V and 0 bases from J, leaving 12 bases between. The CDR3 is made up of 15 amino acids. Germline CDR1 MGHDK, CDR2 SYGVNS. The CDR3 loop is CASSGAPTVNTEAFF. Written as DNA, the CDR3 is TGTGCCAGCAGTGGAGCCCCGACGGTGAACACTGAAGCTTTCTTT.

This sequence joins TRBV5-4 and TRBJ1-4; a possible D gene is TRBD1 (5 bases). This CDR3 region has 13 residues. Trimming left V 2 bases short and J 5 bases short, with 7 bases between. The germline gives CDR1 SGHNT, CDR2 YYREEE (reference sequence). The DNA of the CDR3 is TGTGCCAGCAGCTTTAAGGGGAATGAAAAACTGTTTTTT. It yields the protein CASSFKGNEKLFF. The whole variable domain, remainder taken from reference TRBV5-4 and TRBJ1-4, is ETGVTQSPTHLIKTRGQQVTLRCSSQSGHNTVSWYQQALGQGPQFIFQYYREEENGRGNFPPRFSGLQFPNYSSELNVNALELDDSALYLCASSFKGNEKLFFGSGTQLSVL.

The chain couples TRBV7-9 to TRBJ2-1; possibly TRBD2 for D (5 bases). V was shortened by 1 base and J by 4 bases, with 8 bases between the two germline ends. Germline lookup yields CDR1 SEHNR and CDR2 FQNEAQ (reference sequence). This CDR3 has 14 amino acids. The CDR3 coding sequence is TGTGCCAGCAGCTTAGGCCCGGGATACAATGAGCAGTTCTTC. Translation gives CASSLGPGYNEQFF. The full variable domain, completed using reference TRBV7-9 and TRBJ2-1, is DTGVSQNPRHKITKRGQNVTFRCDPISEHNRLYWYRQTLGQGPEFLTYFQNEAQLEKSRLLSDRFSAERPKGSFSTLEIQRTEQGDSAMYLCASSLGPGYNEQFFGPGTRLTVL.

The chain joins TRBV15 to TRBJ2-2, with 9 bases fitting TRBD2. Germline V lookup: CDR1 LNHNV, CDR2 YYDKDF (reference sequence). With V trimmed by 5 bases and J by 1 base, 5 bases remained unmatched. The CDR3 totals 16 residues. In DNA, the CDR3 is TGTGCCACCAGCGTCAGCGGGGGGATGAACACCGGGGAGCTGTTTTTT. Protein sequence: CATSVSGGMNTGELFF.

The chain joins TRBV6-5 to TRBJ2-4, with D perhaps TRBD1 (5 bases). V was trimmed by 7 bases and J by 6 bases, leaving 10 bases between them. The CDR3 length is 12 residues. Germline CDR1 and CDR2: MNHEY and SVGAGI. DNA for the CDR3: TGTGCCAGCATTTCGACAGTAAACATTCAGTACTTC. Amino acid sequence: CASISTVNIQYF.

This clone was detected a few times. The CDR3 loop reads CSAPDNYGYTF. The CDR3 DNA reads TGCAGTGCTCCCGACAACTATGGCTACACCTTC. The chain uses TRBV20-1 and TRBJ1-2; D not certain. CDR1 and CDR2 from the germline V gene are DFQATT and SNEGSKA (reference sequence). V was cut by 5 bases and J by 2 bases, with 6 bases left in between. The CDR3 sequence is 11 residues long.

The rearrangement links TRBV5-4 to TRBJ2-4, with D hard to call. Germline CDR1 is SGHNT and CDR2 is YYREEE (reference sequence). V was pared by 6 bases and J by 15 bases, with 16 bases between. The CDR3 length is 11 residues. The DNA of the CDR3 is TGTGCCAGCACACTTATGGGCCCTACGTACTTC. Its protein is CASTLMGPTYF.

The chain couples TRBV4-3 to TRBJ1-2; D not certain. The CDR3 consists of 15 residues. V was pared by 4 bases and J by 2 bases, with 14 bases between. Germline values: CDR1 LGHNA, CDR2 YSLEER. This chain's CDR3 is CASSPYMGENYGYTF. As DNA, the CDR3 is TGCGCCAGCAGCCCGTATATGGGTGAAAACTATGGCTACACCTTC.

The chain combines TRBV2 with TRBJ2-5, with D possibly being TRBD2 (5 bases). Germline CDR1 and CDR2: SNHLY and FYNNEI. This CDR3 comprises 14 residues. The V end was cut by 4 bases, the J end by 7 bases, with 16 bases between. As DNA, the CDR3 is TGTGCCAGCAGTGGAGACTATATTTCGCGGACCCAGTACTTC. Translated, it gives CASSGDYISRTQYF.

CDR3 DNA sequence: TGTGCCAGTAGTATGGGCGGGGGGAGCTCCTACGAGCAGTACTTC. Its translation is CASSMGGGSSYEQYF. The chain carries TRBV19 and TRBJ2-7; 8 positions match TRBD2. The CDR3 is 15 amino acids. The trim removed 3 bases at V and 0 bases at J, leaving 4 bases unmatched. Germline lookup yields CDR1 LNHDA and CDR2 SQIVND (reference sequence).

The gene calls are TRBV6-1 and TRBJ2-7; D assignment may be TRBD1 or TRBD2 (5 bases each). Germline V lookup: CDR1 MNHNS, CDR2 SASEGT. The CDR3 runs 11 residues. Trimming took 5 bases from V and 8 from J, leaving 10 bases between them. In nucleotides, the CDR3 is TGTGCCAGCAGTCGGGGACGGCAGCAGTACTTC. Its translation: CASSRGRQQYF.

V gene TRBV7-2 combines with J gene TRBJ1-5; D gene ambiguous. Between the trimmed V and J ends, which lost 2 bases and 5 bases, there was a span of 10 bases. CDR1 is SGHTA, CDR2 FQGNSA, per germline. There are 14 residues in the CDR3. The CDR3 protein is CASSLSDGYQPQHF. DNA for the CDR3: TGTGCCAGCAGCTTATCGGATGGTTATCAGCCCCAGCATTTT.

The chain employs TRBV12-5 and TRBJ1-3; D is perhaps TRBD1 (5 bases). The CDR3 is 15 amino acids. Looked up from germline, CDR1 is LGHNT and CDR2 is FRNRAP. With 5 bases removed from V and 3 bases from J, the gap between germline ends came to 14 bases. The CDR3 spells CASGPAQGGGNTIYF. CDR3 sequence (DNA): TGTGCTAGTGGTCCCGCTCAGGGAGGTGGAAACACCATATATTTT.

The rearrangement uses TRBV6-5 and TRBJ1-2; D call uncertain. The CDR3 covers 15 residues. V lost 8 bases and J lost 8, with 24 bases in between. Germline lookup yields CDR1 MNHEY and CDR2 SVGAGI. CDR3 amino acids: CASGRPQIRGVGYTF. CDR3 DNA: TGTGCCAGCGGGAGGCCCCAGATCCGCGGGGTAGGCTACACCTTC.

The V and J genes are TRBV6-6 and TRBJ2-1, with 7 bases lining up with TRBD1. CDR1 MNHNY and CDR2 SVGAGI come from the germline V gene (reference sequence). This CDR3 has 15 amino acids. Trimming removed 2 bases from V and 9 bases from J; junction bases left unmatched: 10. The CDR3 is CASSYARQGFSEQFF. In DNA, the CDR3 is TGTGCCAGCAGTTACGCCCGACAGGGTTTTAGTGAGCAGTTCTTC.

The V call is TRBV29-1, the J call TRBJ2-1, with no clear D. Trimming shortened V by 5 bases and J by 4 bases, and 12 bases separated the two germline ends. The germline V gene encodes CDR1 SQVTM and CDR2 ANQGSEA. The CDR3 consists of 13 residues. CDR3 DNA sequence: TGCAGCGTTCGGAGTAATGAATACAATGAGCAGTTCTTC. Amino acid sequence: CSVRSNEYNEQFF.

The chain uses TRBV19 and TRBJ1-1; 9 bases line up with TRBD1. In germline, CDR1 is LNHDA, CDR2 SQIVND (reference sequence). V gave up 6 bases and J gave up 1 base; unmatched junction bases: 6. The CDR3 runs 15 residues. The CDR3 loop is CASRVQGAWNTEAFF. CDR3 in DNA: TGTGCCAGTAGGGTACAGGGGGCTTGGAACACTGAAGCTTTCTTT.